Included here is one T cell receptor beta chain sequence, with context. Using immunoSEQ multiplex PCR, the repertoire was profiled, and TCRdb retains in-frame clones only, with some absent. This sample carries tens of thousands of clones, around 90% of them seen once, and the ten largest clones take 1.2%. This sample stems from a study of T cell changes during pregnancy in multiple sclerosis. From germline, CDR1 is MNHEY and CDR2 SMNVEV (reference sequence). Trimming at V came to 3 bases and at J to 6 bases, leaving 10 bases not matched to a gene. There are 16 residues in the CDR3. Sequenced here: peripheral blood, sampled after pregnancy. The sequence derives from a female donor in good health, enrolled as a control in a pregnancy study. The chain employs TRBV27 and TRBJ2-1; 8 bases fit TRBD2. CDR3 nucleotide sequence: TGTGCCAGCAGTTTTTGGAGTAGCGGGACTTCCAATGAGCAGTTCTTC. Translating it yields CASSFWSSGTSNEQFF.